This T cell receptor (beta chain) was profiled in a study of blood T cell repertoires in COVID-19. Study-wide context: The analysed material was cDNA or gDNA that came from T cells, B-cell-depleted T cells, or PBMCs.

In the authors' workflow: Cell counts per sample came from amplifying reference gene primers. Only in-frame clones appear in the TCRdb table, and some are missing; sequencing was by immunoSEQ multiplex PCR. The DNA gave D and trimming, while V, J and clone size come from that table. Among 150,000 to 200,000 clones listed, 82% were seen once. Per the germline V gene, CDR1 is MNHEY and CDR2 is SVGEGT. The CDR3 consists of 13 residues. V was pared by 6 bases and J by 2 bases, with 2 bases of the junction left unmatched. The sequence derives from a woman older than 75 with acute or convalescent COVID-19. The gene calls are TRBV6-2 or TRBV6-3 and TRBJ1-2, with 8 bases identical to TRBD1. The specimen sequenced was peripheral blood. CDR3 loop: CASSRTGNYGYTF. The CDR3 DNA sequence: TGTGCCAGCAGCCGGACAGGGAACTATGGCTACACCTTC.